The source of this T cell receptor (beta chain) is a study of blood T cell repertoires in COVID-19 (dated by TCRdb to the early 2020s). A note on the overall study: The collaborator samples originated in the United States, Italy and Spain and spanned the acute and convalescent phases of COVID-19. The prospective study material was composed of cDNA or gDNA derived from T cells, B-cell-depleted T cells, or PBMCs. Deeply sampled blood TCRbeta repertoires from subjects exposed to, actively infected with, or recovered from COVID-19 were included in the dataset. A freely available public database, intended as a resource for researchers studying the immune response to SARS-CoV-2, is where the repertoires were released. Samples came from the ongoing ImmuneRACE study (first 160 participants) plus 1,254 subjects from 6 global collaborators. A de-identified subject ID, COVID-19 status, age in years and sex were almost always included in the sample metadata. HLA class I and class II types, where available, came from metadata supplied by the sample provider rather than from assay-based typing. Overall study outcomes, separate from this receptor: The amount of clinical and demographic metadata varied by source and participant and was provided uncurated.

Trimming removed 4 bases from V and 2 bases from J; the gene matches leave 9 bases unexplained. Including cysteine and phenylalanine, the CDR3 has 16 amino acids. Of all the DNA, just the CDR3 is kept, 48 bases in frame from base 1. CDR1 and CDR2, per the germline V gene, are SGHDN and FVKESK. The immunoSEQ Assay, a bias-controlled multiplex PCR, was used to amplify TCRbeta CDR3 regions from genomic DNA. The authors' pipeline ran thus. The number of nucleated cells in each sample was estimated from the amplification of reference gene primers within the assay. To quantify the absolute abundance of each unique TCRbeta CDR3 rearrangement, sequence reads were collapsed and filtered. For each sample, productive Simpson clonality was calculated by taking the square root of Simpson's diversity index across productive rearrangements. TCRdb obtained this table from immuneACCESS and retained in-frame rearrangements with V and J assigned. These tables miss some clones; where compared with another copy, unresolved V genes account for less than half of the shortfall, and the remainder is unexplained. The D gene and trimming were derived from the DNA, and the V and J assignments and clone size from that table. Counted in this sample were tens of thousands of clones; roughly three quarters of them appeared once. Roughly 21% of the sample comes from the top ten.

The collaborating institutions used their own protocols to collect whole blood in K2EDTA tubes. For TCRbeta analysis, collaborators shipped samples as frozen whole blood, isolated PBMCs, or DNA extracted from either of those sample types. To note about this clone: It lacks a known antigen. No much larger clonotype is one base removed from it; base qualities were not supplied.

In this chain, TRBV14 is recombined with TRBJ2-3, with 7 bases in between that match TRBD1. Sequencing was performed on peripheral blood. This receptor was obtained from an older man with acute or convalescent COVID-19. The CDR3 in this case is CASSRNPGTATDTQYF. The sequenced DNA: TGTGCCAGCAGCCGAAACCCCGGGACAGCCACAGATACGCAGTATTTT.